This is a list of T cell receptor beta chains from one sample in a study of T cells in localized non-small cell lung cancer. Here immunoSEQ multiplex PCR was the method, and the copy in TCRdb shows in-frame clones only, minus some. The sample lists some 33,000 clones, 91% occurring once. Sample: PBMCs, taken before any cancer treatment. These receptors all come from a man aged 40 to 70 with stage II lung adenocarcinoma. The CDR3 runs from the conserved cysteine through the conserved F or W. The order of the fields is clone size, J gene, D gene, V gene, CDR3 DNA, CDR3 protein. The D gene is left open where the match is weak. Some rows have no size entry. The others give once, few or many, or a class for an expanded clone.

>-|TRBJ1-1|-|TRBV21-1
TGTGCCAGCAGCAGCCTCGGGACCGTGGGGTGGAACACTGAAGCTTTCTTT
CASSSLGTVGWNTEAFF
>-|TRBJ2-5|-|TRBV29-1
TGCAGCGTTCAGGCGGCTCAAGAGACCCAGTACTTC
CSVQAAQETQYF
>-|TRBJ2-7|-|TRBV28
TGTGCCACTACGACAGCGCCCCCAGGAGAGCAGTACTTC
CATTTAPPGEQYF
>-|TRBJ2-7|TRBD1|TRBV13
TGTGCCAGCAGCTTAGGCAGACAGGGGGTTACCTACGAGCAGTACTTC
CASSLGRQGVTYEQYF
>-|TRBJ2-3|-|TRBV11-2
TGTGCCAGCACCCCCCGCGGGCGGACAGATACGCAGTATTTT
CASTPRGRTDTQYF
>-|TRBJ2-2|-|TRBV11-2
TGTGCCAGCAGATCTGAATCCGTGAACACCGGGGAGCTGTTTTTT
CASRSESVNTGELFF
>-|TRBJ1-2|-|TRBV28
TGTGCCAGCAGTCTTGGGACAATCTATGGCTACACCTTC
CASSLGTIYGYTF
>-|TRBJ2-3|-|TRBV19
TGTGCCACCTCGGGGGACCTTTGGACAGATACGCAGTATTTT
CATSGDLWTDTQYF
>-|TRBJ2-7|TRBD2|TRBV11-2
TGTGCCAGCAGCTCACCCTTAAGCGGGAGGTTCCACGAGCAGTACTTC
CASSSPLSGRFHEQYF
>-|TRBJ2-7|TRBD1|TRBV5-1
TGCGCCAGCAGCTTGGGGGCAGGGGGACGGTATGAGCAGTACTTC
CASSLGAGGRYEQYF
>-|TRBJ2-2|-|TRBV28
TGTGCCAGCAGTTATCCGAACACCGGGGAGCTGTTTTTT
CASSYPNTGELFF
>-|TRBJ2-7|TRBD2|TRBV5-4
TGTGCCAGCAGCTACGAACAGACTAGCGGGAGCTCCTACGAGCAGTACTTC
CASSYEQTSGSSYEQYF
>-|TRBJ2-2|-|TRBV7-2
TGTGCCAGCAGCCCACCCCGGTTCTCGGGGCCGAACACCGGGGAGCTGTTTTTT
CASSPPRFSGPNTGELFF
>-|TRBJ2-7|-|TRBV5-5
TGTGCCAGCAGCGCGGTCCGGGAGAGGTCCTACGAGCAGTACTTC
CASSAVRERSYEQYF
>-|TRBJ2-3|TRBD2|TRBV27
TGTGCCAGCAGTTTGACTAGCGTGAGCACAGATACGCAGTATTTT
CASSLTSVSTDTQYF
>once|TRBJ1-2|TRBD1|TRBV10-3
TGTGCCATCAGTGAGGGGACAGGGAACTATGGCTACACCTTC
CAISEGTGNYGYTF
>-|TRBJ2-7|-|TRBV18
TGTGCCAGCTCACCGGGGACCGCTGCACGGGAGCAGTACTTC
CASSPGTAAREQYF
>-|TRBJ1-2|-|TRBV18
TGTGCCAGCTCACCACTTACAGGGACTTATGGCTACACCTTC
CASSPLTGTYGYTF
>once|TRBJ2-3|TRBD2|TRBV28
TGTGCCAGCAGTGACCAGACTAGCGGGACCACAGATACGCAGTATTTT
CASSDQTSGTTDTQYF
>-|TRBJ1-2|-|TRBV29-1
TGCAGCGTTGATCCGGGGGCAGGGGCTAGCTATGGCTACACCTTC
CSVDPGAGASYGYTF
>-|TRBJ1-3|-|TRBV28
TGTGCCAGTGGGGGGACGGGAAACACCATATATTTT
CASGGTGNTIYF
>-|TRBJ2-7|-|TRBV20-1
TGCAGTGCTAAAGGGGGGTACGAGCAGTACTTC
CSAKGGYEQYF
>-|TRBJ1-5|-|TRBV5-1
TGCGCCAGCAGCTTGGATGGTGGTAGCAATCAGCCCCAGCATTTT
CASSLDGGSNQPQHF
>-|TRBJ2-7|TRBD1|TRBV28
TGTGCCAGCAGTTCCCCCACCGGGACAGGCTTTTATCACGAGCAGTACTTC
CASSSPTGTGFYHEQYF
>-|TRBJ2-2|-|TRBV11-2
TGTGCCAGCAGCTTAGTAAGCGGCTCGAACACCGGGGAGCTGTTTTTT
CASSLVSGSNTGELFF
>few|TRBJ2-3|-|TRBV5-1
TGCGCCACGCCCGTACTTCTTGGGGGGGATACGCAGTATTTT
CATPVLLGGDTQYF
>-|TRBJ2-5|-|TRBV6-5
TGTGCCAGCAGTTACTCAGGTCAAGAGACCCAGTACTTC
CASSYSGQETQYF
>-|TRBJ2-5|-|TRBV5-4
TGTGCCAGCAGCTGGTCCCAGGGGAGAGAGACCCAGTACTTC
CASSWSQGRETQYF
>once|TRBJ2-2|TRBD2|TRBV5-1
TGCGCCAGCAGCTTGATTTTCCGGGGGAGGGCCCTGTCCGGGGAGCTGTTTTTT
CASSLIFRGRALSGELFF
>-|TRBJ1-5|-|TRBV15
TGTGCCACCAGCAGAGGAAGGGATAGCAATCAGCCCCAGCATTTT
CATSRGRDSNQPQHF
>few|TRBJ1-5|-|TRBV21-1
TGTGCCAGCAGCTCAACGGTGGAGCCAAATCAGCCCCAGCATTTT
CASSSTVEPNQPQHF
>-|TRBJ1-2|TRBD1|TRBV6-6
TGTGCCAGCAGTTCACAGGGGAGGTCGGGCTATGGCTACACCTTC
CASSSQGRSGYGYTF
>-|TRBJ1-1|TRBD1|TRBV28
TGTGCCAGCCGGGACAGGCAGGGGACTATGAACACTGAAGCTTTCTTT
CASRDRQGTMNTEAFF
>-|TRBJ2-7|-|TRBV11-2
TGTGCCAGCAGCGTGCACCAGGGTCGGATCTACGAGCAGTACTTC
CASSVHQGRIYEQYF
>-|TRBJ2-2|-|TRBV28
TGTGCCAGCAGCCGTACTGGCCCTAGGGCCGGGGAGCTGTTTTTT
CASSRTGPRAGELFF
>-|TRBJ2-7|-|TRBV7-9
TGTGCCAGCAGTCAGAGTGGGGTCCCCTACGAGCAGTACTTC
CASSQSGVPYEQYF
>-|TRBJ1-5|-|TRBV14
TGTGCCAGCAGCCCAGTGGAAGGGGCGCTTGTTCAGCCCCAGCATTTT
CASSPVEGALVQPQHF
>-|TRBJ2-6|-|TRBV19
TGTGCCAGCGCCACGGGACCAGGGGCCAACGTCCTGACTTTC
CASATGPGANVLTF
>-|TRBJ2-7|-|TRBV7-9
TGTGCCAGCAGGGACGGATCCTACGAGCAGTACTTC
CASRDGSYEQYF
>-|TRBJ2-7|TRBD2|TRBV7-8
TGTGCCAGCAGCATTAGCGGGAGGGCCTTCAACGAGCAGTACTTC
CASSISGRAFNEQYF
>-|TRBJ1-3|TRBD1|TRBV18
TGTGCCAGCTCACCACTTGCCCGACAGGGAGGAAACACCATATATTTT
CASSPLARQGGNTIYF